The present entry profiles one T cell receptor beta chain with its context. This specimen belongs to a study of shared clonotypes between healthy human individuals. The CDR3 spans 14 residues. J was trimmed by 4 bases and V by 4 bases; bases with no gene match: 3. Looked up from germline, CDR1 is LNHDA and CDR2 is SQIVND (reference sequence). The unsorted samples took approximately 98 million PBMCs to get genomic DNA. Assay execution proceeded at the deep level. Researchers divided each subset's genomic DNA evenly across several immunoSEQ plates. TCRdb's table, derived via immunoSEQ multiplex PCR, lists solely in-frame clones and lacks some. This sample has more than 400,000 clones; 70% to 80% occur once, and the top ten carry about 11%.

The TCR was taken from a woman aged 35 to 49 in good health. Some clones in this sample may be carry-over from other donors' samples. Material for sequencing was PBMCs. The chain uses TRBV19 and TRBJ2-7; 11 positions match TRBD1. The CDR3 region is CASSRTGGAYEQYF. CDR3 bases: TGTGCCAGTAGTAGGACAGGGGGCGCGTACGAGCAGTACTTC. Full variable domain (rest looked up from reference TRBV19 and TRBJ2-7): DGGITQSPKYLFRKEGQNVTLSCEQNLNHDAMYWYRQDPGQGLRLIYYSQIVNDFQKGDIAEGYSVSREKKESFPLTVTSAQKNPTAFYLCASSRTGGAYEQYFGPGTRLTVT.